One and the same sample provided the 31 T cell receptor beta chains below, sequenced in a study of cytomegalovirus exposure and HLA in healthy donors. The PCR used 60 Vbeta and 13 Jbeta primers. The assay was immunoSEQ multiplex PCR, and TCRdb's table has in-frame clones only and misses some. The sample has approximately 45,000 clones; the top ten hold 6.5% to 10%. Sequencing used PBMCs. These receptors all stem from a male donor in good health and CMV-seronegative.

The chain is built from TRBV10-1 and TRBJ2-3; weak D call: TRBD2 (6 bases). V dropped 3 bases and J dropped 1 base, with 8 bases sitting between them. Germline values: CDR1 WNHNN, CDR2 SYGVQD (reference sequence). The length of the CDR3 is 14 residues. CDR3 in DNA: TGCGCCAGCAGTGATCCTAGCGGCACAGATACGCAGTATTTT. It encodes CASSDPSGTDTQYF.

The chain employs TRBV4-1 and TRBJ2-7; TRBD2 matches at 7 bases. CDR1 and CDR2 from the germline V gene are MGHRA and YSYEKL. Unmatched junction bases numbered 5, after V lost 0 bases and J lost 3 bases. The CDR3 is 15 amino acids. In nucleotides, the CDR3 is TGCGCCAGCAGCCAAGAACGCCTAGCGGTCTACGAGCAGTACTTC. It is translated as CASSQERLAVYEQYF.

V gene TRBV14 combines with J gene TRBJ2-3, with a weak D call TRBD2 (6 bases). This CDR3 is built from 17 residues. V gave up 4 bases and J gave up 3 bases, with 20 bases separating them. From germline, CDR1 is SGHDN and CDR2 FVKESK. The CDR3 protein is CASSLRVGGGGTDTQYF. As DNA, the CDR3 is TGTGCCAGCAGCCTTCGAGTTGGGGGAGGCGGGACAGATACGCAGTATTTT.

The gene calls are TRBV6-5 and TRBJ1-2; 12 nucleotides agree with TRBD1. The CDR3 covers 15 residues. Germline V gene lookup returns CDR1 MNHEY and CDR2 SVGAGI. The V and J ends lost 7 bases and 8 bases, in that order; junction bases with no gene match: 11. In DNA, the CDR3 is TGTGCCAGCACTCGGGACAGGGGGCGTTATGGAGGCTACACCTTC. Amino acid sequence: CASTRDRGRYGGYTF.

The rearrangement uses TRBV15 and TRBJ2-3; tentatively, D is TRBD2 (6 bases). The germline CDR1 and CDR2 sequences are LNHNV and YYDKDF (reference sequence). The CDR3 is 12 residues long. Trimming stripped 0 bases from V and 11 bases from J, with 9 bases between. As DNA, the CDR3 is TGTGCCACCAGCAGAGAGGGGGGAGGGCAGTATTTT. Amino acid sequence: CATSREGGGQYF.

The chain has TRBV18 and TRBJ2-7; TRBD1 agrees at 8 bases. CDR1 is KGHSH and CDR2 is LQKENI in the germline V gene. This CDR3 spans 16 amino acids. Trimming took 2 bases from V and 2 from J; bases not matched to a gene: 8. CDR3 DNA: TGTGCCAGCTCACCATTTATAGGACAGGGTACCTACGAGCAGTACTTC. Translating it yields CASSPFIGQGTYEQYF.

This sequence joins TRBV30 and TRBJ2-7; 9 positions agree with TRBD2. Germline assignment: CDR1 GTSNPN and CDR2 SVGIG (reference sequence). The ends lost 0 bases at V and 1 base at J; junction bases unmatched: 4. This CDR3 has 15 residues. The CDR3 sequence: CAWSVPSGISYEQYF. In DNA, the CDR3 is TGTGCCTGGAGTGTACCTAGCGGGATATCCTACGAGCAGTACTTC.

The chain links TRBV2 to TRBJ2-3, with a tentative D call TRBD2 (7 bases). The CDR3 is made up of 13 amino acids. Germline V gene sequence: CDR1 SNHLY, CDR2 FYNNEI. Deletions cut 5 bases from V and 6 bases from J, with 12 bases between. The CDR3 DNA reads TGTGCCAGCAGTAGGGGGGGCGGGGATACGCAGTATTTT. Translated, it gives CASSRGGGDTQYF.

The gene calls are TRBV23-1 and TRBJ1-3; 7 bases line up with TRBD1. TRBV23-1 is known as an ORF, though its function is uncertain. V gave up 2 bases and J gave up 0 bases; unmatched junction bases: 7. CDR3 size: 17 residues. The CDR3 bases are TGCGCCAGCAGTCAAGATCAGGGGGTCTACTCTGGAAACACCATATATTTT. As protein: CASSQDQGVYSGNTIYF.

Here the CDR3 DNA reads TGTGCCAGCAGCGCTACCCAGGGGGCCCAAGAGACCCAGTACTTC. The encoded protein is CASSATQGAQETQYF. This rearrangement joins TRBV9 to TRBJ2-5; 8 bases match TRBD1. The CDR3 contains 15 residues. After removal of 3 bases from V and 1 base from J, the junction contained 5 bases not matched to a gene. The V gene's germline CDR1 is SGDLS and CDR2 YYNGEE.

The chain uses TRBV7-9 and TRBJ2-1; TRBD2 matches at 14 bases. Losses at the gene ends were 5 bases for V and 6 bases for J; bases not matched to a gene: 3. Germline V CDR1 and CDR2: SEHNR, FQNEAQ (reference sequence). This CDR3 spans 15 amino acids. CDR3 DNA: TGTGCCAGCAGCCAGACTAGCGGGAGGGTCAATGAGCAGTTCTTC. Translated, it gives CASSQTSGRVNEQFF. The variable domain in full, with the rest retrieved from reference TRBV7-9 and TRBJ2-1, is DTGVSQNPRHKITKRGQNVTFRCDPISEHNRLYWYRQTLGQGPEFLTYFQNEAQLEKSRLLSDRFSAERPKGSFSTLEIQRTEQGDSAMYLCASSQTSGRVNEQFFGPGTRLTVL.

This chain uses TRBV5-1 with TRBJ1-2, with D possibly matching TRBD1 (5 bases). Germline V gene data show CDR1 as SGHRS and CDR2 as YFSETQ. Trimming shortened V by 2 bases and J by 1 base, and 9 bases separated the two germline ends. The CDR3 is 14 amino acids. CDR3 sequence: CASSFRGDNYGYTF. DNA of the CDR3: TGCGCCAGCAGCTTTCGGGGGGATAACTATGGCTACACCTTC.

This chain connects TRBV27 to TRBJ2-7, with a weak D call TRBD1 (6 bases). Per the germline V gene, CDR1 is MNHEY and CDR2 is SMNVEV (reference sequence). The CDR3 has 15 amino acids. Trimming took 8 bases from V and 0 from J, leaving 17 bases between them. The CDR3 DNA reads TGTGCCAGCCGAAAAGGGACACCAAGCTCCTACGAGCAGTACTTC. It specifies CASRKGTPSSYEQYF.

The rearrangement joins TRBV25-1 to TRBJ1-5, with TRBD1 identical over 9 bases. The CDR3 is 15 residues long. The germline V gene encodes CDR1 MGHDK and CDR2 SYGVNS. The J segment lost 6 bases and the V segment lost 8 bases, leaving 11 bases of the junction unmatched. In nucleotides, the CDR3 is TGTGCCAGCCGTCCCGGGACAGGGATCGGTCAGCCCCAGCATTTT. This encodes CASRPGTGIGQPQHF. Filled out from reference TRBV25-1 and TRBJ1-5, the complete variable domain reads EADIYQTPRYLVIGTGKKITLECSQTMGHDKMYWYQQDPGMELHLIHYSYGVNSTEKGDLSSESTVSRIRTEHFPLTLESARPSHTSQYLCASRPGTGIGQPQHFGDGTRLSIL.

The J gene is TRBJ1-3, the V gene TRBV5-1; possible D gene TRBD1, 5 bases. Trimming pared 1 base from V and 4 bases from J, leaving 12 bases between. CDR3 length: 15 amino acids. The germline V gene encodes CDR1 SGHRS and CDR2 YFSETQ. The DNA for the CDR3 is TGCGCCAGCAGCTTGTCGGGGGAAACAGGAAACACCATATATTTT. It encodes CASSLSGETGNTIYF.

V gene TRBV29-1 combines with J gene TRBJ2-7; D may be TRBD2 (5 bases). With 5 bases removed from V and 2 bases from J, the gap between germline ends came to 16 bases. Germline V CDR1 and CDR2: SQVTM, ANQGSEA. The CDR3 is made up of 14 amino acids. CDR3 sequence: CSVSGGSYAYEQYF. CDR3 coding DNA: TGCAGCGTTAGTGGCGGGTCTTACGCCTACGAGCAGTACTTC.

The chain recombines TRBV5-1 with TRBJ2-7, with 9 bases that match TRBD2. V lost 1 base and J lost 4; bases outside the gene matches: 6. Germline loops: CDR1 SGHRS, CDR2 YFSETQ. The CDR3 is 15 residues long. The CDR3, as DNA: TGCGCCAGCAGCTTGCGTAGCGGGAGTTTATACGAGCAGTACTTC. Translated, it gives CASSLRSGSLYEQYF.

The gene calls are TRBV27 and TRBJ2-7; the D is unclear. The germline V gene encodes CDR1 MNHEY and CDR2 SMNVEV (reference sequence). The CDR3 has 13 residues. V was clipped by 8 bases and J by 2 bases, with 13 bases between them. CDR3 protein: CASGPHPTYEQYF. CDR3 nucleotide sequence: TGTGCCAGCGGCCCCCATCCCACCTACGAGCAGTACTTC.

V is TRBV2 and J is TRBJ1-5; 9 bases agree with TRBD1. Germline V gene data show CDR1 as SNHLY and CDR2 as FYNNEI. The CDR3 sequence is 16 residues long. J was trimmed by 2 bases and V by 7 bases; bases with no gene match: 9. The DNA for the CDR3 is TGTGCCAGCACCAGACAGGGGGGTTTCGGCAATCAGCCCCAGCATTTT. Its protein is CASTRQGGFGNQPQHF.

CDR3 in amino acids: CASSALAGESGNEQFF. CDR3 DNA: TGTGCCAGCAGTGCCTTAGCGGGAGAGTCGGGCAATGAGCAGTTCTTC. This chain connects TRBV6-4 to TRBJ2-1, with 9 bases fitting TRBD2. The V segment lost 4 bases and the J segment 6 bases; nucleotides outside the gene matches: 10. There are 16 residues in the CDR3. Per germline, CDR1 MRHNA and CDR2 SNTAGT.

This chain joins TRBV6-5 and TRBJ2-7, with 10 bases identical to TRBD2. CDR3 length: 15 residues. CDR1 is MNHEY, CDR2 SVGAGI, per germline. Trimming at V came to 2 bases and at J to 5 bases, leaving 6 bases not matched to a gene. The DNA for the CDR3 is TGTGCCAGCAGTTACAGTCCTAGCGGGAGTGACGAGCAGTACTTC. Translation: CASSYSPSGSDEQYF.

DNA for the CDR3: TGCGCCAGCAGTGAGAGGTCGGGTGAGCAGTTCTTC. This gives the protein CASSERSGEQFF. The genes are TRBV10-1 and TRBJ2-1; D unresolved. Germline V CDR1 and CDR2: WNHNN, SYGVQD (reference sequence). The CDR3 extends over 12 amino acids. V shed 2 bases and J shed 9 bases, with 8 bases lying between them.

The CDR3 sequence: CASSVLQGAPYEQYF. The CDR3 DNA reads TGTGCCAGCAGTGTTTTACAGGGGGCACCCTACGAGCAGTACTTC. The chain is built from TRBV6-1 and TRBJ2-7, with 9 nucleotides matching TRBD1. There are 15 residues in the CDR3. Germline V lookup: CDR1 MNHNS, CDR2 SASEGT. The V and J ends lost 4 bases and 2 bases, in that order; junction bases with no gene match: 6.

J is TRBJ1-5 and V is TRBV19, with D possibly matching TRBD1 (5 bases). In germline, CDR1 is LNHDA, CDR2 SQIVND (reference sequence). With 1 base removed from V and 3 bases from J, the gap between germline ends came to 16 bases. CDR3 length equals 17 residues. The DNA for the CDR3 is TGTGCCAGTAGTATAGTGGCGGGTCAGGGACTCAATCAGCCCCAGCATTTT. This gives the protein CASSIVAGQGLNQPQHF.

The V gene is TRBV28, the J gene TRBJ2-7, with D perhaps matching TRBD2 (5 bases). With 3 bases removed from V and 5 bases from J, the gap between germline ends came to 11 bases. There are 13 residues in the CDR3. Per the germline V gene, CDR1 is MDHEN and CDR2 is SYDVKM. CDR3 nucleotides: TGTGCCAGCAGTTTGAGGGTTAGCGACGAGCAGTACTTC. Translating gives CASSLRVSDEQYF. Looking up the rest from reference TRBV28 and TRBJ2-7 gives the full variable domain: DVKVTQSSRYLVKRTGEKVFLECVQDMDHENMFWYRQDPGLGLRLIYFSYDVKMKEKGDIPEGYSVSREKKERFSLILESASTNQTSMYLCASSLRVSDEQYFGPGTRLTVT.

The chain links TRBV2 to TRBJ2-2; TRBD2 matches at 7 bases. CDR1 and CDR2 (germline): SNHLY, FYNNEI. This CDR3 region has 15 residues. The ends lost 6 bases at V and 4 bases at J; junction bases unmatched: 8. The CDR3 loop reads CASRPGRQGTGELFF. CDR3 nucleotides: TGTGCCAGCAGACCCGGGAGGCAGGGCACCGGGGAGCTGTTTTTT.

The chain couples TRBV4-3 to TRBJ2-1; 7 bases are shared with TRBD2. Germline V gene data show CDR1 as LGHNA and CDR2 as YSLEER. The CDR3 covers 19 residues. V shed 4 bases and J 7 bases; nucleotides not matched to a gene: 22. CDR3 amino acids: CASSPTGLSGDGGWNEQFF. CDR3 coding DNA: TGCGCCAGCAGCCCAACGGGATTGAGCGGGGATGGCGGATGGAATGAGCAGTTCTTC.

This chain joins TRBV19 and TRBJ1-5, with 10 nucleotides matching TRBD1. The CDR3 spans 17 residues. The germline V gene has CDR1 LNHDA and CDR2 SQIVND (reference sequence). V lost 4 bases to trimming and J lost 0 bases; unmatched junction nucleotides: 6. CDR3 coding DNA: TGTGCCAGTAGTACGCGGGACAGGGGAAATAGCAATCAGCCCCAGCATTTT. As protein: CASSTRDRGNSNQPQHF.

The V gene is TRBV12-2, the J gene TRBJ2-1; the D call of TRBD2 is as the table states it, not checked on the DNA. TRBV12-2 is flagged as a pseudogene. The CDR3 loop spans 13 amino acids. The CDR3 DNA sequence: TGTGCAAGTCGCTCGAGAGCGGGACTTGAGCAGTTCTTC. This encodes CASRSRAGLEQFF.

The V and J genes are TRBV10-3 and TRBJ1-2; possible D gene TRBD1, 5 bases. Germline V gene sequence: CDR1 ENHRY, CDR2 SYGVKD. V dropped 0 bases and J dropped 8 bases, with 22 bases sitting between them. The CDR3 covers 17 residues. CDR3 amino acids: CAISESGSWDSVGGYTF. In nucleotides, the CDR3 is TGTGCCATCAGTGAGTCTGGTTCGTGGGACTCCGTAGGGGGCTACACCTTC.

The chain couples TRBV2 to TRBJ2-5, with D hard to call. CDR1 is SNHLY and CDR2 is FYNNEI in the germline V gene. CDR3 length: 13 residues. V lost 7 bases and J lost 5, with 14 bases in between. The CDR3: CASKPRRVETQYF. DNA of the CDR3: TGTGCCAGCAAGCCCCGCCGGGTGGAGACCCAGTACTTC.